A selection of T cell receptor beta chains follows, all from one sample in a study of blood T cell repertoires in COVID-19. Assay: immunoSEQ multiplex PCR; the TCRdb copy retains only in-frame clones and omits some. Here the sample spans 140,000 or so clones, around 77% being singletons. Sequencing was done on a sample of peripheral blood. All receptors come from a man aged 50 or older with active or convalescent COVID-19. Both conserved end residues are part of each CDR3. Each record gives: V gene, CDR3 protein.

V: TRBV5-6; CDR3: CASSLPQGAGNTIYF
V: TRBV27; CDR3: CASSLSAGPTYEQYF
V: TRBV14; CDR3: CASSPLLAGGPSNTGELFF
V: TRBV7-3; CDR3: CASSPVGGGRNEQFF
V: TRBV7-2; CDR3: CASSLAGAGWDEQFF
V: TRBV11-3; CDR3: CASSQQGGYNEQFF
V: TRBV25-1; CDR3: CASSDPGGVSYEQYF
V: TRBV5-6; CDR3: CASSRVASGSYEQYF
V: TRBV4-1; CDR3: CASSPGLANYEQYF
V: TRBV29-1; CDR3: CSVSTWNTEAFF
V: TRBV11-3; CDR3: CASSLTSLGTHEQFF
V: TRBV6-4; CDR3: CASSPQGTYGYTF
V: TRBV24-1; CDR3: CATSDSAAGTGYHQPQHF
V: TRBV28; CDR3: CASRKDRGGNQPQHF
V: TRBV18; CDR3: CASSLGQGGSYEQYF
V: TRBV13; CDR3: CASSLGPGSVGGYTF
V: TRBV15; CDR3: CATSQTRTALRGQYF
V: TRBV7-9; CDR3: CASSGTGRYEQYF
V: TRBV20-1; CDR3: CSASFRGRTEKLFF
V: TRBV6-2/TRBV6-3; CDR3: CASSSDGSYNEQFF
V: TRBV6-5; CDR3: CASSYRTGTADTQYF
V: TRBV25-1; CDR3: CASMNNMNTEAFF
V: TRBV19; CDR3: CASSITGASTEAFF
V: TRBV27; CDR3: CASSPGLAGLQETQYF
V: TRBV6-5; CDR3: CASSSSGGNEQFF
V: TRBV5-4; CDR3: CASSWGQLNTGELFF
V: TRBV9; CDR3: CASSVEGTRNTIYF
V: TRBV27; CDR3: CASSVPGGYDSPLHF
V: TRBV7-3; CDR3: CASSLPGLAGVKAETQYF
V: TRBV24-1; CDR3: CATSDIRQPGSQYF
V: TRBV12-3/TRBV12-4; CDR3: CASSRRQVTEAFF
V: TRBV7-8; CDR3: CASSMTGMDYGYTF
V: TRBV5-8; CDR3: CASSPPGLAGYREQFF
V: TRBV19; CDR3: CASSIGEETQYF
V: TRBV19; CDR3: CASSPGLAGEQYF
V: TRBV5-1; CDR3: CASSLSPGQGQPQHF
V: TRBV6-5; CDR3: CASSHTTSGSYEQYF
V: TRBV29-1; CDR3: CSVRGYTEAFF
V: TRBV21-1; CDR3: CASTLGRAGGNEQFF
V: TRBV7-7; CDR3: CASSLLGAANTGELFF
V: TRBV20-1; CDR3: CSASAPSYEQYF
V: TRBV2; CDR3: CASTGQTYEQYF
V: TRBV4-2; CDR3: CASSQGSATGTQYF